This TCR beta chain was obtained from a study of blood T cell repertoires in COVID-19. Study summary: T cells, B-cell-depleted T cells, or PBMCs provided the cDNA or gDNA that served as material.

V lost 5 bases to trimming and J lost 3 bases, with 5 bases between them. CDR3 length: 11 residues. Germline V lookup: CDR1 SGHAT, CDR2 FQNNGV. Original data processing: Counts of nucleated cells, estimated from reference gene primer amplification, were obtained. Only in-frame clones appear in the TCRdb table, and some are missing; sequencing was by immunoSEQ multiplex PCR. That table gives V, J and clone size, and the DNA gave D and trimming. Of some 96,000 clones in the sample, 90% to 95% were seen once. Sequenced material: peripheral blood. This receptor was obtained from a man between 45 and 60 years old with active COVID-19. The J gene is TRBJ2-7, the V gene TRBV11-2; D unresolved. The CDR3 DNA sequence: TGTGCCAGCAGCCCTAACTACGAGCAGTACTTC. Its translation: CASSPNYEQYF.